Below, 29 T cell receptor beta chains from the same sample are listed, as sequenced in a study of response to subunit inactivated influenza vaccine. MiXCR was run by TCRdb on the RT-PCR reads, yielding one entry per CDR3 protein. The sample lists under 750,000 distinct CDR3 sequences, approximately 10% seen once, with roughly a tenth in the top ten. The source was PBMCs from blood, collected on the day of vaccination. The receptors come from a man over 45 who received an inactivated influenza vaccine.

J is TRBJ2-2 and V is TRBV7-6; D is unclear. CDR3 length: 16 amino acids. Germline CDR1 reads SGHVS; CDR2 reads FNYEAQ. V was clipped by 0 bases and J by 1 base, with 9 bases between them. The CDR3 coding sequence is TGTGCCAGCAGCTTAGCGGGTTGGGTGAACACCGGGGAGCTGTTTTTT. This translates into CASSLAGWVNTGELFF.

This clonotype was seen repeatedly, ten times or more. This rearrangement joins TRBV5-1 to TRBJ2-1; TRBD2 aligns across 12 bases. J was trimmed by 7 bases and V by 0 bases; bases with no gene match: 8. CDR3 length: 17 residues. From germline, CDR1 is SGHRS and CDR2 YFSETQ. This CDR3 reads CASSLVTSGGLGNEQFF. The CDR3 DNA reads as TGCGCCAGCAGCTTGGTTACTAGCGGGGGGCTCGGGAATGAGCAGTTCTTC. Looking up the rest from reference TRBV5-1 and TRBJ2-1 gives the full variable domain: KAGVTQTPRYLIKTRGQQVTLSCSPISGHRSVSWYQQTPGQGLQFLFEYFSETQRNKGNFPGRFSGRQFSNSRSEMNVSTLELGDSALYLCASSLVTSGGLGNEQFFGPGTRLTVL.

This clonotype was observed a handful of times. The chain uses TRBV7-9 and TRBJ2-4; D gene unclear. The CDR3 sequence is 15 residues long. Germline CDR1 and CDR2: SEHNR and FQNEAQ (reference sequence). The V and J ends lost 1 base and 3 bases respectively, with 10 bases between them. The CDR3 region is CASSLVSGFKNIQYF. CDR3 nucleotide sequence: TGTGCCAGCAGCTTAGTGTCCGGGTTCAAAAACATTCAGTACTTC.

This clonotype turned up a few times. The chain employs TRBV6-2 or TRBV6-3 and TRBJ2-2; the D is unclear. This CDR3 contains 11 residues. Germline CDR1 is MNHEY and CDR2 is SVGEGT. V lost 8 bases to trimming and J lost 6 bases, with 7 bases between them. DNA of the CDR3: TGTGCCAGCGCTTCGTCCGGGGAGCTGTTTTTT. Encoded protein: CASASSGELFF.

In this sample, this clonotype turned up a few times. In DNA form, the CDR3 reads TGTGCCAGTAGCCCCCACCGGGACAGGAAGAACACTGAAGCTTTCTTT. Protein sequence: CASSPHRDRKNTEAFF. V is TRBV19 and J is TRBJ1-1; TRBD1 matches 8 bases. Germline loops: CDR1 LNHDA, CDR2 SQIVND (reference sequence). Germline trimming cut 6 bases from V and 1 base from J; bases unmatched to any gene: 10. CDR3 length: 16 residues.

This clonotype came up many times. The chain uses TRBV18 and TRBJ2-7, with 11 nucleotides matching TRBD2. The CDR3 has 18 amino acids. Germline values: CDR1 KGHSH, CDR2 LQKENI. J gave up 3 bases and V 0 bases, and 10 bases lay outside the gene matches. The CDR3 coding sequence is TGTGCCAGCTCACCACCGATAACTAGCGGGAGTCTCGGCTACGAGCAGTACTTC. It codes for CASSPPITSGSLGYEQYF. Using reference TRBV18 and TRBJ2-7 for the parts outside the CDR3, the full variable domain is NAGVMQNPRHLVRRRGQEARLRCSPMKGHSHVYWYRQLPEEGLKFMVYLQKENIIDESGMPKERFSAEFPKEGPSILRIQQVVRGDSAAYFCASSPPITSGSLGYEQYFGPGTRLTVT.

This clonotype was picked up many times. V usage is TRBV20-1 and J usage is TRBJ2-7, with D possibly TRBD2 on 6 matching bases. The CDR3 has 15 amino acids. Germline lookup yields CDR1 DFQATT and CDR2 SNEGSKA (reference sequence). V lost 3 bases and J 0 bases, leaving 15 bases between the germline ends. CDR3 in amino acids: CSARVFSGYSYEQYF. DNA of the CDR3: TGCAGTGCTAGGGTTTTTAGCGGATACTCCTACGAGCAGTACTTC.

The table lists this clonotype with many counts. The V and J genes are TRBV3-1 and TRBJ2-2; D not certain. V was cut by 3 bases and J by 4 bases, with 9 bases left in between. CDR3 length: 14 residues. Germline assignment: CDR1 LGHDT and CDR2 YNNKEL (reference sequence). CDR3 sequence: CASSQPQFTGELFF. The CDR3 DNA reads as TGTGCCAGCAGCCAGCCTCAGTTCACCGGGGAGCTGTTTTTT.

This clonotype was counted a few times. The chain employs TRBV9 and TRBJ2-3; possible D gene TRBD2, 5 bases. Germline loops: CDR1 SGDLS, CDR2 YYNGEE. The V and J ends lost 3 bases and 5 bases respectively, with 10 bases between them. This CDR3 comprises 13 residues. CDR3 in amino acids: CASSEEGVDTQYF. The CDR3 DNA follows: TGTGCCAGCAGCGAAGAGGGCGTAGATACGCAGTATTTT.

The chain is built from TRBV4-3 and TRBJ2-7, with 12 bases fitting TRBD1. The CDR3 is 16 amino acids. Trimming at V came to 4 bases and at J to 6 bases, leaving 10 bases not matched to a gene. CDR1 and CDR2 from the germline V gene are LGHNA and YSLEER. For the CDR3, the DNA is TGCGCCAGCAGCCGAACCTCCGGGACAGGGGGCGGCGAGCAGTACTTC. It specifies CASSRTSGTGGGEQYF.

This clonotype has more than one count but fewer than ten. The V and J genes are TRBV27 and TRBJ2-1; the match to TRBD2 covers 8 bases. With 4 bases clipped from V and 6 bases from J, the junction kept 14 bases outside the gene matches. Looked up from germline, CDR1 is MNHEY and CDR2 is SMNVEV (reference sequence). The CDR3 is 17 residues long. This CDR3 is CASSWDLSISGTNEQFF. CDR3 in DNA: TGTGCCAGCAGTTGGGACCTTTCGATTAGCGGGACCAATGAGCAGTTCTTC.

This clonotype was counted ten times or more. J is TRBJ2-2 and V is TRBV3-1; D ambiguous. Germline CDR1 reads LGHDT; CDR2 reads YNNKEL (reference sequence). The germline V and J ends were trimmed by 1 base and 6 bases, with 9 bases remaining between them. The CDR3 spans 14 residues. The CDR3 DNA sequence: TGTGCCAGCAGCCAAGGCCACCCGGCCGGGGAGCTGTTTTTT. Translated, it gives CASSQGHPAGELFF. Using reference TRBV3-1 and TRBJ2-2 for the parts outside the CDR3, the full variable domain is DTAVSQTPKYLVTQMGNDKSIKCEQNLGHDTMYWYKQDSKKFLKIMFSYNNKELIINETVPNRFSPKSPDKAHLNLHINSLELGDSAVYFCASSQGHPAGELFFGEGSRLTVL.

This chain connects TRBV11-2 to TRBJ2-1; a weak D match, TRBD2 (6 bases). The germline gives CDR1 SGHAT, CDR2 FQNNGV. Trimming pared 5 bases from V and 9 bases from J, leaving 14 bases between. This CDR3 comprises 13 residues. CDR3 sequence reads: CASSATSYGEQFF. CDR3 in DNA: TGTGCCAGCAGCGCGACTAGTTACGGTGAGCAGTTCTTC.

This clonotype was seen a handful of times. V is TRBV9 and J is TRBJ2-1; D might be TRBD1 (6 bases). CDR1 SGDLS and CDR2 YYNGEE come from the germline V gene. The V and J ends lost 4 bases and 6 bases respectively, with 17 bases between them. The CDR3 consists of 15 residues. DNA of the CDR3: TGTGCCAGCAGCTCGGGACACTTGGGGTCCAATGAGCAGTTCTTC. Translation gives CASSSGHLGSNEQFF.

Ten or more counts support this clonotype. CDR3 sequence: CASSLANYEQYF. In nucleotides, the CDR3 is TGTGCCAGCAGCCTGGCAAATTACGAGCAGTACTTC. The chain combines TRBV3-1 with TRBJ2-7; D unresolved. CDR3 length: 12 residues. Trimming took 4 bases from V and 4 from J, leaving 8 bases between them. Germline V gives CDR1 LGHDT, CDR2 YNNKEL (reference sequence).

Only a few counts were recorded for this clonotype. This chain joins TRBV4-3 and TRBJ2-3, with D uncertain. CDR3 size: 17 residues. The V end lost 3 bases, the J end lost 2 bases, and 18 bases lay between the germline ends. Germline loops: CDR1 LGHNA, CDR2 YSLEER. The CDR3 region is CASSHSARTPPTDTQYF. CDR3 nucleotide sequence: TGCGCCAGCAGCCACTCTGCGCGAACCCCCCCCACAGATACGCAGTATTTT.

The rearrangement joins TRBV5-1 to TRBJ1-3; no definite D call. This CDR3 comprises 15 residues. V was trimmed by 3 bases and J by 2 bases, leaving 12 bases between them. Germline CDR1 and CDR2: SGHRS and YFSETQ. The CDR3 spells CASSSYGITGNTIYF. CDR3 coding DNA: TGCGCCAGCAGCTCTTACGGGATCACTGGAAACACCATATATTTT.

The rearrangement links TRBV20-1 to TRBJ2-3; 8 bases line up with TRBD1. Per germline, CDR1 DFQATT and CDR2 SNEGSKA (reference sequence). The CDR3 totals 14 residues. V was pared by 3 bases and J by 2 bases, with 4 bases of the junction left unmatched. CDR3 DNA sequence: TGCAGTGCTAGGGACAGGGCCTACACAGATACGCAGTATTTT. As protein: CSARDRAYTDTQYF.

Ten or more counts support this clonotype. V and J are TRBV7-9 and TRBJ1-4, with D possibly TRBD1 on 5 matching bases. Trimming pared 6 bases from V and 12 bases from J, leaving 20 bases between. The length of the CDR3 is 14 residues. Germline V gene sequence: CDR1 SEHNR, CDR2 FQNEAQ (reference sequence). CDR3 DNA sequence: TGTGCCAGCAGGCCTTCAGTGGGGGGACGAGAACTGTTTTTT. Protein product: CASRPSVGGRELFF. Full variable domain (missing parts from reference TRBV7-9 and TRBJ1-4): DTGVSQNPRHKITKRGQNVTFRCDPISEHNRLYWYRQTLGQGPEFLTYFQNEAQLEKSRLLSDRFSAERPKGSFSTLEIQRTEQGDSAMYLCASRPSVGGRELFFGSGTQLSVL.

In its sample, this clonotype was seen a few times. The rearrangement links TRBV18 to TRBJ2-7; the D is unclear. V lost 8 bases and J lost 7, with 18 bases in between. From germline, CDR1 is KGHSH and CDR2 LQKENI. CDR3 length equals 13 residues. The CDR3 loop reads CASARQLLREQYF. In DNA, the CDR3 is TGTGCCAGCGCTAGACAACTACTACGAGAGCAGTACTTC. Full variable domain (outside the CDR3, taken from reference TRBV18 and TRBJ2-7): NAGVMQNPRHLVRRRGQEARLRCSPMKGHSHVYWYRQLPEEGLKFMVYLQKENIIDESGMPKERFSAEFPKEGPSILRIQQVVRGDSAAYFCASARQLLREQYFGPGTRLTVT.

The chain employs TRBV24-1 and TRBJ1-5, with D possibly being TRBD1 (5 bases). Looked up from germline, CDR1 is KGHDR and CDR2 is SFDVKD. Between the trimmed V and J ends, which lost 4 bases and 0 bases, there was a span of 9 bases. The CDR3 has 15 residues. The CDR3 region is CATSESGSSNQPQHF. The CDR3 DNA sequence: TGTGCCACCAGTGAATCAGGGAGTAGCAATCAGCCCCAGCATTTT.

The J gene is TRBJ2-1, the V gene TRBV6-1; 10 positions agree with TRBD2. Germline CDR1 is MNHNS and CDR2 is SASEGT. V lost 6 bases and J lost 1; bases outside the gene matches: 9. CDR3 length: 17 amino acids. As DNA, the CDR3 is TGTGCCAGCAGCCCTCTACCGACTAGCGGGTCCTACAATGAGCAGTTCTTC. Protein product: CASSPLPTSGSYNEQFF.

Details on this clonotype: At one end, the junction sequence differs from germline, possibly due to a read error. The chain carries TRBV29-1 and TRBJ2-7; tentative D call: TRBD1 (6 bases). CDR1 is SQVTM and CDR2 is ANQGSEA in the germline V gene. The CDR3 is 13 amino acids. The CDR3 region is CSVKGHDSNEQYF. In DNA form, the CDR3 reads TGCAGCGTTAAGGGACACGACTCCAACGAGCAGTACTTC.

The chain has TRBV7-2 and TRBJ2-4; possible D gene TRBD2, 6 bases. V lost 0 bases and J lost 8, with 14 bases in between. Germline V CDR1 and CDR2: SGHTA, FQGNSA. The CDR3 loop spans 15 amino acids. The CDR3 DNA follows: TGTGCCAGCAGCTTAGCGCCCGGGGGTAGGGACATTCAGTACTTC. It yields the protein CASSLAPGGRDIQYF.

This clonotype was observed at least ten times. The rearrangement uses TRBV27 and TRBJ2-3; TRBD2 agrees at 10 bases. This CDR3 has 15 residues. In germline, CDR1 is MNHEY, CDR2 SMNVEV (reference sequence). V shed 2 bases, J shed 8 bases, and the junction held 7 bases outside the gene matches. The CDR3 nucleotides are TGTGCCAGCAGTTTAACGAGCGGGGGGGCCATTACGCAGTATTTT. Encoded protein: CASSLTSGGAITQYF.

J is TRBJ1-4 and V is TRBV28, with TRBD1 matching over 9 bases. After removal of 7 bases from V and 7 bases from J, the junction contained 10 bases not matched to a gene. CDR1 is MDHEN and CDR2 is SYDVKM in the germline V gene. This CDR3 contains 15 residues. In DNA form, the CDR3 reads TGTGCCAGCATCTCTGCCGGGACAGGGAGTGAAAAACTGTTTTTT. Amino acid sequence: CASISAGTGSEKLFF.

This chain uses TRBV18 with TRBJ2-3; D is possibly TRBD1 or TRBD2 (5 bases each). Trimming removed 0 bases at V and 1 base at J, with 11 bases between. Per the germline V gene, CDR1 is KGHSH and CDR2 is LQKENI. The length of the CDR3 is 16 residues. CDR3 sequence: CASSPPVGEGTDTQYF. CDR3 DNA sequence: TGTGCCAGCTCACCACCGGTGGGGGAAGGCACAGATACGCAGTATTTT.

This clonotype was seen more than once but under ten times. The chain recombines TRBV7-8 with TRBJ2-5; D is undetermined. Germline V gives CDR1 SGHVS, CDR2 FQNEAQ. V gave up 0 bases and J gave up 1 base, with 6 bases separating them. The CDR3 sequence is 14 residues long. The CDR3 protein is CASSLAFSQETQYF. CDR3 bases: TGTGCCAGCAGCTTAGCGTTTTCCCAAGAGACCCAGTACTTC. Using reference TRBV7-8 and TRBJ2-5 for the parts outside the CDR3, the full variable domain is GAGVSQSPRYKVAKRGQDVALRCDPISGHVSLFWYQQALGQGPEFLTYFQNEAQLDKSGLPSDRFFAERPEGSVSTLKIQRTQQEDSAVYLCASSLAFSQETQYFGPGTRLLVL.

As DNA, the CDR3 is TGTGCCAGCAGACATAGCGGGAGATACAATGAGCAGTTCTTC. This gives the protein CASRHSGRYNEQFF. The V call is TRBV7-7, the J call TRBJ2-1; 9 nucleotides agree with TRBD2. Germline V gene lookup returns CDR1 SSHAT and CDR2 FNYEAQ (reference sequence). Unmatched junction bases numbered 4, after V lost 6 bases and J lost 4 bases. There are 14 residues in the CDR3. Variable domain in full (rest from reference TRBV7-7 and TRBJ2-1): GAGVSQSPRYKVTKRGQDVTLRCDPISSHATLYWYQQALGQGPEFLTYFNYEAQPDKSGLPSDRFSAERPEGSISTLTIQRTEQRDSAMYRCASRHSGRYNEQFFGPGTRLTVL.